One and the same sample provided the 16 T cell receptor beta chains below, sequenced in a study of CXCR3-negative and CXCR3-positive naive CD8 T cells. The study made its TRB cDNA libraries by 5' RACE, adding UMI labels. TCRdb reprocessed the 5' RACE reads and stores each CDR3 protein as one record, lacking DNA. The sample's table shows about 39,000 distinct CDR3 sequences. Sample: naive CXCR3- CD8+ T cells from blood. The subset: CD45RO-CCR7+CD27+CD95- naive CD8+ T cells lacking CXCR3 (TNR3-). These receptors came from a human donor in good health. Some clones in this sample may be carry-over from other donors' samples.

The V gene is TRBV20-1, the J gene TRBJ2-7; without DNA, the TCRdb call of TRBD1 cannot be checked. Germline CDR1 DFQATT, CDR2 SNEGSKA (reference sequence). This CDR3 spans 15 amino acids. CDR3 residues: CSATSGTGGPYEQYF.

The chain's CDR3 is CASSFGPQGPTDTQYF. V usage is TRBV12-3 or TRBV12-4 and J usage is TRBJ2-3; the D call of TRBD1 rests on TCRdb alone, since no DNA is present to check it. This CDR3 has 16 amino acids.

This chain connects TRBV29-1 to TRBJ2-3; as DNA is missing, the TRBD1 call by TCRdb cannot be tested. The CDR3 loop spans 14 amino acids. Looked up from germline, CDR1 is SQVTM and CDR2 is ANQGSEA. CDR3 residues: CSAEDRSSTDTQYF.

This chain connects TRBV30 to TRBJ2-7. Germline assignment: CDR1 GTSNPN and CDR2 SVGIG (reference sequence). This CDR3 has 14 residues. CDR3 in amino acids: CAWSVYGQEYEQYF.

The V and J genes are TRBV12-3 or TRBV12-4 and TRBJ1-1. The CDR3 totals 13 residues. CDR3 residues: CASSLGQVAEAFF.

The V gene is TRBV15, the J gene TRBJ2-1; the D call of TRBD1 rests on TCRdb alone, since no DNA is present to check it. Germline-derived CDR1 and CDR2 are LNHNV and YYDKDF (reference sequence). This CDR3 has 14 amino acids. CDR3 sequence: CATSRPDTGNEQFF.

This chain connects TRBV6-6 to TRBJ2-5; there is no DNA to check the TCRdb D call of TRBD2. The germline CDR1 and CDR2 sequences are MNHNY and SVGAGI (reference sequence). This CDR3 contains 14 residues. CDR3 sequence reads: CASSYWREGETQYF.

The rearrangement links TRBV29-1 to TRBJ1-4; as DNA is missing, the TRBD1 call by TCRdb cannot be tested. The CDR3 is 11 residues long. The germline gives CDR1 SQVTM, CDR2 ANQGSEA. The CDR3: CSVGVRGELFF.

This chain joins TRBV4-2 and TRBJ2-7; the TCRdb call, TRBD2, lacks DNA for checking. CDR1 is LGHNA, CDR2 YNFKEQ, per germline. The CDR3 spans 17 residues. This CDR3 reads CASSQDGTSGGQNEQYF.

This chain uses TRBV10-3 with TRBJ2-7; TCRdb outputs TRBD1, but without DNA this stays unchecked. From germline, CDR1 is ENHRY and CDR2 SYGVKD. The CDR3 has 13 residues. The chain's CDR3 is CGTGRDTSYEQYF.

This rearrangement joins TRBV29-1 to TRBJ2-1; TCRdb designates TRBD1, a call that cannot be tested without DNA. Germline V CDR1 and CDR2: SQVTM, ANQGSEA. The CDR3 totals 12 residues. The CDR3: CSVRPWEVGQFF.

The CDR3 reads CASKPGLASGELFF. The V call is TRBV6-2 or TRBV6-3, the J call TRBJ2-2; without DNA, the TCRdb call of TRBD2 cannot be checked. Germline CDR1 and CDR2: MNHEY and SVGEGT. This CDR3 region has 14 residues.

The chain uses TRBV2 and TRBJ2-1; there is no DNA to check the TCRdb D call of TRBD1. The CDR3 sequence is 12 residues long. CDR1 and CDR2 from the germline V gene are SNHLY and FYNNEI. CDR3 region: CASSAVPNEQFF.

The rearrangement joins TRBV2 to TRBJ2-1; TCRdb calls TRBD2, which cannot be checked without DNA. The germline V gene encodes CDR1 SNHLY and CDR2 FYNNEI. This CDR3 is built from 11 residues. CDR3 region: CASRRDNEQFF.

The J gene is TRBJ2-2, the V gene TRBV9. CDR1 is SGDLS and CDR2 is YYNGEE in the germline V gene. The CDR3 contains 13 residues. CDR3 amino acids: CASTQANTGELFF.

V is TRBV28 and J is TRBJ2-1. CDR1 and CDR2 (germline): MDHEN, SYDVKM. The CDR3 has 11 residues. CDR3 loop: CASSRSREQFF. The whole variable domain, filled in from reference TRBV28 and TRBJ2-1, reads DVKVTQSSRYLVKRTGEKVFLECVQDMDHENMFWYRQDPGLGLRLIYFSYDVKMKEKGDIPEGYSVSREKKERFSLILESASTNQTSMYLCASSRSREQFFGPGTRLTVL.